This TCR beta chain was observed in a study of human T cells and chemical hapten exposure. About the study: It was small differences in pooled library volume that mainly caused per-sample TCR yields to vary. Overall study results and limits: Unchanged with DPC sensitization were TCRs above 1 in 1000 frequency.

This clonotype has ten or more counts. The antigen remains unidentified. MiXCR was run by TCRdb on the RACE reads, yielding one entry per CDR3 protein. The top ten clones hold about 0.9% of a sample with roughly 120,000 distinct CDR3 sequences, about 13% of them seen once. V dropped 0 bases and J dropped 2 bases, with 8 bases sitting between them. Per germline, CDR1 MNHNS and CDR2 SASEGT. The CDR3 has 15 residues. Described time point: patch test 1, 2 weeks after DPC sensitization. Treatment indicated: therapeutic diphenylcyclopropenone sensitization with weekly scalp DPC. Blood draws came before every patch-test application. Unfractionated whole blood was the source from which total RNA was extracted.

Sequencing was performed on whole blood, taken in connection with sensitization to the hapten diphenylcyclopropenone (DPC). This clonotype originated in a man younger than 35 with alopecia areata. Some clones in this sample may be carry-over from other donors' samples. The chain combines TRBV6-1 with TRBJ1-5; TRBD1 is a possible D gene (5 bases). As DNA, the CDR3 is TGTGCCAGCAGTGAAGCGGGGGTAGGCAATCAGCCCCAGCATTTT. Translating it yields CASSEAGVGNQPQHF.